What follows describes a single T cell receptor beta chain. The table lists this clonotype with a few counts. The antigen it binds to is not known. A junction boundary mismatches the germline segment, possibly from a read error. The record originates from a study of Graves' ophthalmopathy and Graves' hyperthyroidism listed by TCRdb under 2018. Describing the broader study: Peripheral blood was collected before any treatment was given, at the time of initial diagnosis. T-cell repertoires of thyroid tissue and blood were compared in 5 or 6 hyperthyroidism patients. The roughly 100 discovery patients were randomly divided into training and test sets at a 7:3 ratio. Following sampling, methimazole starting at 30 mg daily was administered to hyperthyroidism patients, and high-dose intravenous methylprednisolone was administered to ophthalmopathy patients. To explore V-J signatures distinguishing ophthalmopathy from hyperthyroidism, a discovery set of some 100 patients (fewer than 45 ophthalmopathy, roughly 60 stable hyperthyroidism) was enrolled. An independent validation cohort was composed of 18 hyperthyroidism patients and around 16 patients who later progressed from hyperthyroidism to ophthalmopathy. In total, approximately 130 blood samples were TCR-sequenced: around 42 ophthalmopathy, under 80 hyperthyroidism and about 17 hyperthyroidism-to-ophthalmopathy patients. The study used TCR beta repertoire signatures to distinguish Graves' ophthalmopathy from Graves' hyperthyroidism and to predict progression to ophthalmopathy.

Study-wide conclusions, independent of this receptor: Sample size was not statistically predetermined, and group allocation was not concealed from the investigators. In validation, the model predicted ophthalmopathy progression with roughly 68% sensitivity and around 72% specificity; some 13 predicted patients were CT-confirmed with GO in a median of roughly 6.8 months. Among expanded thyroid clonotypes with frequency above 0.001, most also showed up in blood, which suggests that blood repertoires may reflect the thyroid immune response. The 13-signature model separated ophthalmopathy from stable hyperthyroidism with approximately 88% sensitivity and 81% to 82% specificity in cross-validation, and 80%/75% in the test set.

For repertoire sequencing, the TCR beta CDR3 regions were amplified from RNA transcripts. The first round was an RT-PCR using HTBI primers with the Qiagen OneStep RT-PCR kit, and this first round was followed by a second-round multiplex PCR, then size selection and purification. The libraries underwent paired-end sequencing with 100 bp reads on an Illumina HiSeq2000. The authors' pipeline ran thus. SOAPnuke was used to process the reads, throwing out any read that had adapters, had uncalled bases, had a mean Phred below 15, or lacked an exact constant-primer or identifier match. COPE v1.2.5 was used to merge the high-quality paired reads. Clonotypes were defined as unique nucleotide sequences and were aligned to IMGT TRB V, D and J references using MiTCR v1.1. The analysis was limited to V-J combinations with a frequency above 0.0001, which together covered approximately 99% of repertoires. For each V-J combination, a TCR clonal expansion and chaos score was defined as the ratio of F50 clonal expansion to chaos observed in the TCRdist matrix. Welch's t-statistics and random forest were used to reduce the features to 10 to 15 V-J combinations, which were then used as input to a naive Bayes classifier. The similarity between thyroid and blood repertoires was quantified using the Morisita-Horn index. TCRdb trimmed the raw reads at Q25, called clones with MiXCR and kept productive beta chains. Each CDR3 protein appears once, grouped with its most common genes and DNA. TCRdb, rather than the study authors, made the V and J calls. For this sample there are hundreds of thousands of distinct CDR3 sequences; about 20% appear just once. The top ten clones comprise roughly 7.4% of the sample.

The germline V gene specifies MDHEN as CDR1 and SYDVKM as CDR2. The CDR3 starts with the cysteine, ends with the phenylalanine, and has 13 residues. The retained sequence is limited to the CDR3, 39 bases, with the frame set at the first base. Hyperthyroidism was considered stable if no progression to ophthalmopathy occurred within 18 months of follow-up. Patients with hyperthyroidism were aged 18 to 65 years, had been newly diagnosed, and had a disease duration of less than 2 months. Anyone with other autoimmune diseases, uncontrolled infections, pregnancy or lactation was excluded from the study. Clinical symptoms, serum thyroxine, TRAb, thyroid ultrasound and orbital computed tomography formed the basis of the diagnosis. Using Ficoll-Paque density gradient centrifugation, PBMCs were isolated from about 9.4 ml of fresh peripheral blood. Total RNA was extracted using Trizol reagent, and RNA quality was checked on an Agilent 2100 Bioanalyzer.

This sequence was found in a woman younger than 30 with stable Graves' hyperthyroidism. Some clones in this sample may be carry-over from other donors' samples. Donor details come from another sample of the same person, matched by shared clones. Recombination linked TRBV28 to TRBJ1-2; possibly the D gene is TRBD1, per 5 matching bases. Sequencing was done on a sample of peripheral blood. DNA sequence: TGTGCCAGCAGTTTAGCATGGGGCTATGGTTACACCTTC. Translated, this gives CASSLAWGYGYTF.